The next 2 T cell receptor beta chains were all read from a single sample in a study of blood T cell repertoires in COVID-19. TCRdb's copy holds only in-frame clones and misses some; the assay was immunoSEQ multiplex PCR. The repertoire consists of roughly 120,000 clones, with roughly nine tenths occurring once and the leading ten covering under 5%. The source material was peripheral blood. Receptors were obtained from a man in his forties with acute or convalescent COVID-19.

This chain uses TRBV5-1 with TRBJ1-4; 7 nucleotides align to TRBD1. V lost 4 bases and J lost 8; bases outside the gene matches: 8. Germline V gene data show CDR1 as SGHRS and CDR2 as YFSETQ. The CDR3 contains 14 residues. This CDR3 is CASSQRQGGEKLFF. The CDR3 nucleotides read TGCGCCAGCAGCCAAAGACAGGGTGGGGAAAAACTGTTTTTT.

The chain combines TRBV19 with TRBJ2-1, with TRBD2 matching 9 bases. The CDR3 has 15 residues. The germline CDR1 and CDR2 sequences are LNHDA and SQIVND (reference sequence). V lost 5 bases and J lost 5; bases outside the gene matches: 7. The CDR3 DNA sequence: TGTGCCAGTAGTGTCGGGACTAGCCCCAACAATGAGCAGTTCTTC. Translating gives CASSVGTSPNNEQFF.